The source of this T cell receptor (beta chain) is a study of neurological immune-mediated disorders. The sample holds many counts of this clonotype. 5'RACE with 10-nucleotide random UMIs generated the cDNA. Every sequencing run drew on 15-18 subjects and yielded over 180 million TCR-beta sequences. TCRdb re-analysed the 5' RACE reads in MiXCR, keeping a single row per CDR3 protein. The table shows roughly 49,000 distinct CDR3 sequences, with 9.5% to 15% occurring only once. Time point denoted: longitudinal time-point 3. V lost 5 bases and J lost 5, with 11 bases in between. The CDR3 is 13 amino acids. Germline V gives CDR1 LGHNA, CDR2 YSLEER.

This chain connects TRBV4-3 to TRBJ2-3, with D possibly being TRBD2 (5 bases). This receptor was identified in a male donor with HTLV-1-associated myelopathy (HAM/TSP). What was sequenced was PBMCs. CDR3 DNA sequence: TGCGCCAGCAGCTCGACCCGGGGAGATACGCAGTATTTT. Translation: CASSSTRGDTQYF.